These 8 T cell receptor beta chains were all obtained from the same sample, sequenced in a study of CD8 T cells in Susac syndrome. Random hexamers were used to reverse transcribe roughly 0.45 to 1 ug of RNA. TCRdb independently ran MiXCR on the immunoSEQ multiplex PCR reads; one entry per CDR3 protein. This sample has over 150,000 distinct CDR3 sequences, with 90% to 95% found just once. The sample comprised CD4+ T cells from PBMCs. The receptors derive from a human donor with multiple sclerosis.

The chain links TRBV2 to TRBJ1-2, with 7 positions matching TRBD1. The CDR3 runs to 14 residues. V shed 1 base, J shed 8 bases, and the junction held 7 bases outside the gene matches. Per the germline V gene, CDR1 is SNHLY and CDR2 is FYNNEI. The CDR3 sequence is CASSEVSRGFGYTF. The CDR3 nucleotides read TGTGCCAGCAGTGAAGTGAGCAGGGGGTTCGGCTACACCTTC.

The chain uses TRBV3-1 and TRBJ2-1, with D possibly being TRBD1 or TRBD2 (5 bases each). The germline V gene has CDR1 LGHDT and CDR2 YNNKEL (reference sequence). The CDR3 extends over 17 amino acids. V lost 4 bases to trimming and J lost 0 bases, with 16 bases between them. The CDR3 spells CASSPLGPTSSYNEQFF. CDR3 sequence (DNA): TGTGCCAGCAGCCCCCTGGGACCGACCAGCTCCTACAATGAGCAGTTCTTC.

For this clonotype: Germline is not matched at one junction end, which may reflect a read error. This chain joins TRBV24-1 and TRBJ2-7, with D possibly being TRBD2 (5 bases). Germline assignment: CDR1 KGHDR and CDR2 SFDVKD. CDR3 length: 13 amino acids. CDR3 in DNA: TGTGCCACCAGTGATTTTGGCGGGCGAGACGTATCCTTC. Translating it yields CATSDFGGRDVSF.

The rearrangement joins TRBV30 to TRBJ2-7; 8 bases match TRBD2. The germline V gene encodes CDR1 GTSNPN and CDR2 SVGIG (reference sequence). This CDR3 has 14 amino acids. V lost 2 bases, J lost 3 bases, and 6 bases stayed unmatched. For the CDR3, the DNA is TGTGCCTGGAGTTTCGCTAGCGGGTACTACGAGCAGTACTTC. Residues: CAWSFASGYYEQYF.

The CDR3, as DNA: TGTGCCAGCAGCGTAGGATCTGCGGGAGGGCTCAATGAGCAGTTCTTC. Translation gives CASSVGSAGGLNEQFF. The rearrangement joins TRBV9 to TRBJ2-1; 9 nucleotides align to TRBD2. Germline values: CDR1 SGDLS, CDR2 YYNGEE. J lost 6 bases, V lost 0 bases, and 7 bases had no gene match. The CDR3 length is 16 residues. The full variable domain, rest sourced from reference TRBV9 and TRBJ2-1, is DSGVTQTPKHLITATGQRVTLRCSPRSGDLSVYWYQQSLDQGLQFLIQYYNGEERAKGNILERFSAQQFPDLHSELNLSSLELGDSALYFCASSVGSAGGLNEQFFGPGTRLTVL.

The chain combines TRBV27 with TRBJ2-3; 7 bases map to TRBD2. The J segment lost 6 bases and the V segment lost 6 bases, leaving 12 bases of the junction unmatched. This CDR3 has 15 residues. In germline, CDR1 is MNHEY, CDR2 SMNVEV (reference sequence). The CDR3 loop is CASRIAGVASDTQYF. CDR3 DNA sequence: TGTGCCAGCAGAATTGCGGGAGTTGCCAGTGATACGCAGTATTTT.

The rearrangement joins TRBV9 to TRBJ1-6; D possibly corresponds to TRBD1 (5 bases). Germline-derived CDR1 and CDR2 are SGDLS and YYNGEE. CDR3 length: 14 amino acids. The V and J ends lost 0 bases and 5 bases respectively, with 6 bases between them. CDR3 sequence (DNA): TGTGCCAGCAGCGTAGCAGGGCATAATTCACCCCTCCACTTT. It encodes CASSVAGHNSPLHF. The entire variable domain, with the rest obtained from reference TRBV9 and TRBJ1-6, is as follows: DSGVTQTPKHLITATGQRVTLRCSPRSGDLSVYWYQQSLDQGLQFLIQYYNGEERAKGNILERFSAQQFPDLHSELNLSSLELGDSALYFCASSVAGHNSPLHFGNGTRLTVT.

Regarding this clonotype: One end of the junction varies from germline; a read error may be responsible. V is TRBV29-1 and J is TRBJ1-1; TRBD1 is a possible D gene (5 bases). This CDR3 contains 12 residues. Germline CDR1 reads SQVTM; CDR2 reads ANQGSEA. CDR3 DNA: TGCAGCGGTGAACTGGGACGCACTGAAGCTTTCTTT. This gives the protein CSGELGRTEAFF. Looking up the rest from reference TRBV29-1 and TRBJ1-1 gives the full variable domain: SAVISQKPSRDICQRGTSLTIQCQVDSQVTMMFWYRQQPGQSLTLIATANQGSEATYESGFVIDKFPISRPNLTFSTLTVSNMSPEDSSIYLCSGELGRTEAFFGQGTRLTVV.